This T cell receptor beta chain was identified during a study of T cells in Graves' hyperthyroidism and ophthalmopathy. Study-wide results and caveats: Ophthalmopathy, which appeared later, was predicted by the model a median around 6.5 months before onset.

Notes on this clonotype: Its antigen is unidentified.

TCR beta CDR3 region amplification was performed from RNA transcripts. A first-round RT-PCR of the TCR CDR3 used the HTBI primer set. From the multiplex PCR reads, TCRdb called clonotypes with MiXCR, one entry per CDR3 protein. The table has approximately 600,000 distinct CDR3 sequences, under 20% seen once; the top ten hold around 3.9%. With 7 bases clipped from V and 7 bases from J, the junction kept 9 bases outside the gene matches. CDR3 length: 15 amino acids. This TCR derives from a woman in her twenties or thirties with Graves' hyperthyroidism. This chain uses TRBV12-3 or TRBV12-4 with TRBJ2-1; 11 positions agree with TRBD2. The sequenced material came from blood. CDR3 residues: CASTLSGRAANEQFF. CDR3 bases: TGTGCCAGCACCCTTAGCGGGAGGGCCGCGAATGAGCAGTTCTTC.